This record concerns one TCR beta chain sequence. The antigen remains undetermined. Investigators profiled TCR beta VDJ and CDR3 from genomic DNA template. Via MiXCR, TCRdb re-called the reads, giving one row per CDR3 protein. The table lists under 350,000 distinct CDR3 sequences, 50% to 70% of them singletons, with roughly 8% in the top ten. This sample is drawn from a study of CD8+CD57+ T cells in acquired aplastic anemia. Overall study: Each DNA sample taken from sorted CD4+ and CD8+ cells came to about 3 ug on average.

The junction had 9 bases not matched to a gene; V was cut back by 1 base and J by 6 bases. CDR1 and CDR2 from the germline V gene are SGHTA and FQGNSA. The CDR3 is 17 amino acids. Notes on the study in general: Common to patients and controls were twenty-nine CD8+ CDR3 sequences. The study found no significant CD8+ Simpson's diversity difference between patients and controls.

The receptor comes from a human donor with severe aplastic anemia or a healthy control (not recorded which). The sample consisted of sorted CD4+, CD8+, or CD8+CD57+ T cells (not recorded which) from PBMCs. The rearrangement links TRBV7-2 to TRBJ2-5; 12 nucleotides agree with TRBD2. This chain's CDR3 is CASSLGRRLAGDQTQYF. CDR3 in DNA: TGTGCCAGCAGCTTAGGTCGTCGACTAGCGGGGGATCAGACCCAGTACTTC.